This TCR beta chain was identified in a study of shared clonotypes between healthy human individuals. The ends lost 4 bases at V and 2 bases at J; junction bases unmatched: 8. Germline V CDR1 and CDR2: MDHEN, SYDVKM. CDR3 length: 17 amino acids. Findings and caveats of the study: Depth was large, yet rarefaction showed that sorted-subset sequencing was incomplete. Owing to a small donor count, the genetic and exposure-history diversity represented was limited.

Note on this clone: Its matching antigen is unknown.

Assay: immunoSEQ multiplex PCR; the TCRdb copy retains only in-frame clones and omits some. The table lists approximately 2,300,000 clones, around 92% of them singletons. The gene calls are TRBV28 and TRBJ1-5, with 10 bases matching TRBD1. The material sequenced was naive CD4+ T cells from PBMCs. Subset here: CD45RA+ positively selected. The TCR was taken from a young man in good health. Some clones in this sample may be carry-over from other donors' samples. The CDR3 sequence: CASSSQGQGNGNQPQHF. In DNA, the CDR3 is TGTGCCAGCAGTTCCCAGGGACAGGGGAACGGCAATCAGCCCCAGCATTTT.